This T cell receptor (beta chain) was profiled in a study of low-dose radiotherapy and immunotherapy resistance in tumors. Study-level information: Aspirin was taken orally by patients at 300 mg daily for four cycles from cycle 1 day 1.

Time point: after trial treatment. Specified treatment: LDRT plus nivolumab, ipilimumab, low-dose cyclophosphamide and aspirin (RACIN trial). First-strand cDNA relied on TRAV- and TRBV-specific primers spanning alpha and beta chains. Over approximately 20 PCR cycles, TCRs were amplified from a constant-region primer and V-primer adapter. By in vitro transcription, the isolated mRNA was amplified. A single record per CDR3 protein comes from TCRdb applying MiXCR to the reads. Of around 84,000 distinct CDR3 sequences listed, around 17% are singletons. In its sample, this clonotype was seen many times. This TCR was recovered from a male donor with prostate cancer. Source: PBMCs, taken after low-dose radiotherapy plus immunotherapy.

The chain's CDR3 is CSVEEGGATRKTQYF. DNA of the CDR3: TGCAGCGTTGAAGAAGGGGGCGCGACAAGGAAGACCCAGTACTTC. V is TRBV29-1 and J is TRBJ2-5, with 7 bases fitting TRBD1. This CDR3 is 15 amino acids long. CDR1 is SQVTM, CDR2 ANQGSEA, per germline. V gave up 0 bases and J gave up 6 bases; unmatched junction bases: 10.